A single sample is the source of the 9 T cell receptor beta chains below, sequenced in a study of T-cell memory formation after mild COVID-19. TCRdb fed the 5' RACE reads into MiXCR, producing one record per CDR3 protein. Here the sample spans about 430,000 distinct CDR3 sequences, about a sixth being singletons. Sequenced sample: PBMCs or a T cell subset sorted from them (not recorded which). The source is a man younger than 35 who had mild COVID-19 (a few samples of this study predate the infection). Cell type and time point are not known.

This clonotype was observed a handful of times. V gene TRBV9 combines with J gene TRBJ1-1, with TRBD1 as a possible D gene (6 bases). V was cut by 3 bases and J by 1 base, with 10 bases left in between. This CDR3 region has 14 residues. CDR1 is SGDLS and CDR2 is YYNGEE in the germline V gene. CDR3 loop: CASSGGAPNTEAFF. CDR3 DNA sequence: TGTGCCAGCAGCGGGGGGGCCCCGAACACTGAAGCTTTCTTT.

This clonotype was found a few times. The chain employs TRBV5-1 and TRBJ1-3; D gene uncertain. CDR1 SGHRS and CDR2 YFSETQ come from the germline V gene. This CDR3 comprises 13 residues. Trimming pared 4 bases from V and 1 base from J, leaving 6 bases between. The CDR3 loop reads CASSPYSGNTIYF. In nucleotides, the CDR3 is TGCGCCAGCAGCCCCTATTCTGGAAACACCATATATTTT.

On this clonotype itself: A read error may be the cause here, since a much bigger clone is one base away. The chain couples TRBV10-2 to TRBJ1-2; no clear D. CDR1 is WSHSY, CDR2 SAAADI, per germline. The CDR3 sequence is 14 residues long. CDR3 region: CASIESWPTGGYTF. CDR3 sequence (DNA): TGCGCCAGCATTGAGTCATGGCCCACCGGGGGCTACACCTTC.

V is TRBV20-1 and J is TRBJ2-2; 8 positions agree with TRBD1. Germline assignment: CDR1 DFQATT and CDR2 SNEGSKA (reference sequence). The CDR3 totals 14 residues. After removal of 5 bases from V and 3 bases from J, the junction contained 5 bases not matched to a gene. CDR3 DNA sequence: TGCAGTGCTCAGGGGGCGAGTCACACCGGGGAGCTGTTTTTT. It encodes CSAQGASHTGELFF.

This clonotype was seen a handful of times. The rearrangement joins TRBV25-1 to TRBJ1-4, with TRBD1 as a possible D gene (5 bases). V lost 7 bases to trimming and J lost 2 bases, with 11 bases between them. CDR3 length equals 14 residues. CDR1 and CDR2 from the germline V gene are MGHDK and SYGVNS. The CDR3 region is CASTLWGTNEKLFF. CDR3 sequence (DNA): TGTGCCAGCACTCTCTGGGGCACTAATGAAAAACTGTTTTTT.

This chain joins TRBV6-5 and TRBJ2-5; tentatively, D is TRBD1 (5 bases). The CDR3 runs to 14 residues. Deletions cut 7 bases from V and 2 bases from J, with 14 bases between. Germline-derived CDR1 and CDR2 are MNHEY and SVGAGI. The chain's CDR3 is CASTYNPGQETQYF. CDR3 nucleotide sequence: TGTGCCAGCACTTATAACCCAGGGCAAGAGACCCAGTACTTC.

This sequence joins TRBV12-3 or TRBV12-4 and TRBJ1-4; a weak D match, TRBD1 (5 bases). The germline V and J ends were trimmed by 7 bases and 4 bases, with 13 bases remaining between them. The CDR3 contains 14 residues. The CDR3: CASKAGRLNEKLFF. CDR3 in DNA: TGTGCCAGCAAGGCGGGACGGCTTAATGAAAAACTGTTTTTT.

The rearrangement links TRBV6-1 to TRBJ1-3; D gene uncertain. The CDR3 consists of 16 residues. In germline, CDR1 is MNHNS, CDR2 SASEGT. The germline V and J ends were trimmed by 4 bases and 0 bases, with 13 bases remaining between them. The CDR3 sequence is CASSASWRSSGNTIYF. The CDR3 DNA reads TGTGCCAGCAGTGCTAGCTGGCGGTCCTCTGGAAACACCATATATTTT.

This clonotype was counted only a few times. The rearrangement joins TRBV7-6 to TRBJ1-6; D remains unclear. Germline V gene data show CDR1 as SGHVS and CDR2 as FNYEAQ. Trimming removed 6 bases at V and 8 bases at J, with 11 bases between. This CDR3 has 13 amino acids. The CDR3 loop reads CASSSSRDSPLHF. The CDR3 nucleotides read TGTGCCAGCAGTTCGTCGAGGGATTCACCCCTCCACTTT. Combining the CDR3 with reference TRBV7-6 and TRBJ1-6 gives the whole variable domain GAGVSQSPRYKVTKRGQDVALRCDPISGHVSLYWYRQALGQGPEFLTYFNYEAQQDKSGLPNDRFSAERPEGSISTLTIQRTEQRDSAMYRCASSSSRDSPLHFGNGTRLTVT.